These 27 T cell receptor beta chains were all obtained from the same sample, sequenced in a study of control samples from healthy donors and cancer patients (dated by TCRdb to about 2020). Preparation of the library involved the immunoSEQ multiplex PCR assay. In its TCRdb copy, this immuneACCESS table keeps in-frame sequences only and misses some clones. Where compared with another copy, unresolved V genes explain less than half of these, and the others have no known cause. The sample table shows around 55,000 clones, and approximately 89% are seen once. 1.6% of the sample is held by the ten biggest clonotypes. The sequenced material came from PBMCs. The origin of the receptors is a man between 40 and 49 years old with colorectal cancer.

The CDR3 DNA is TGTGCCAGTAGTAGGGATTTGGGCCGAGAGACCCAGTACTTC. It specifies CASSRDLGRETQYF. The chain combines TRBV19 with TRBJ2-5; D is uncertain. V lost 4 bases and J lost 4, with 13 bases in between. Germline-derived CDR1 and CDR2 are LNHDA and SQIVND (reference sequence). The CDR3 consists of 14 residues.

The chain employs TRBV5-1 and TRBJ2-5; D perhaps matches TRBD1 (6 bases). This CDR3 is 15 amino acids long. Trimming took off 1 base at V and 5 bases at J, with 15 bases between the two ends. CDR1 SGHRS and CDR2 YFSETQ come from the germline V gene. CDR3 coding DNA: TGCGCCAGCAGCTTGTGGCAGGGGCATGGGGAGACCCAGTACTTC. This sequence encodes CASSLWQGHGETQYF. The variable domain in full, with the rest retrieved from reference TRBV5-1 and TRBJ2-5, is KAGVTQTPRYLIKTRGQQVTLSCSPISGHRSVSWYQQTPGQGLQFLFEYFSETQRNKGNFPGRFSGRQFSNSRSEMNVSTLELGDSALYLCASSLWQGHGETQYFGPGTRLLVL.

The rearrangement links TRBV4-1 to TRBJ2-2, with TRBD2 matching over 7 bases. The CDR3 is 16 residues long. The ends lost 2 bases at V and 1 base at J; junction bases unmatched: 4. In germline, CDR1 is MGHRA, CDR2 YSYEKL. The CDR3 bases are TGCGCCAGCAGCCAAAAGGTAGCGGGGAACACCGGGGAGCTGTTTTTT. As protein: CASSQKVAGNTGELFF.

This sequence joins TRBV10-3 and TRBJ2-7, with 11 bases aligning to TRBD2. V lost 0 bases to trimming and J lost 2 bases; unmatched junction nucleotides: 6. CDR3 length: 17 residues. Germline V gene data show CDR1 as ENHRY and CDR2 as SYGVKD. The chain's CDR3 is CAISESGLAGLAYEQYF. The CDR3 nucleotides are TGTGCCATCAGTGAGTCAGGACTAGCGGGCCTGGCCTACGAGCAGTACTTC.

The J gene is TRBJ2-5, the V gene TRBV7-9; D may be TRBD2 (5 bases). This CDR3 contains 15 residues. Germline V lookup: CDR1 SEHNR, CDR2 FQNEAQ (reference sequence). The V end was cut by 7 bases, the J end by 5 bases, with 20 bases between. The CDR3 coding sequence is TGTGCCAGCACCTCCTCGCGGACTGGCGGGGAGACCCAGTACTTC. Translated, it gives CASTSSRTGGETQYF.

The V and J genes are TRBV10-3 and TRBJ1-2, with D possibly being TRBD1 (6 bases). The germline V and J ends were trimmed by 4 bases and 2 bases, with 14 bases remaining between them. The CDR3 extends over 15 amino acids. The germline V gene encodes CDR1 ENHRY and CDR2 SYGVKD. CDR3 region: CAISGLTGLNYGYTF. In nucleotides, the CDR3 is TGTGCCATCAGTGGTCTAACAGGGCTAAACTATGGCTACACCTTC.

In nucleotides, the CDR3 is TGCGCCAGCAGCTTGACCAGCGGGGAGACCCAGTACTTC. Protein product: CASSLTSGETQYF. V usage is TRBV5-1 and J usage is TRBJ2-5, with D possibly matching TRBD2 (6 bases). Between the trimmed V and J ends, which lost 1 base and 5 bases, there was a span of 9 bases. Per germline, CDR1 SGHRS and CDR2 YFSETQ. The CDR3 sequence is 13 residues long. The variable domain in full, with the rest retrieved from reference TRBV5-1 and TRBJ2-5, is KAGVTQTPRYLIKTRGQQVTLSCSPISGHRSVSWYQQTPGQGLQFLFEYFSETQRNKGNFPGRFSGRQFSNSRSEMNVSTLELGDSALYLCASSLTSGETQYFGPGTRLLVL.

The CDR3 DNA reads as TGTGCCAGCAGTTCATCAGGGCGAGCTTCCGGCTACACCTTC. As protein: CASSSSGRASGYTF. The J gene is TRBJ1-2, the V gene TRBV28; weak D call: TRBD1 (5 bases). V was pared by 4 bases and J by 8 bases, with 17 bases between. CDR1 and CDR2 (germline): MDHEN, SYDVKM. This CDR3 comprises 14 residues.

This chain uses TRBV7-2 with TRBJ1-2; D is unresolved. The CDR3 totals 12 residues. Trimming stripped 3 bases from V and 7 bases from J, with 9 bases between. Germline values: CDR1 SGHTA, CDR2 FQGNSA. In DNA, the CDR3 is TGTGCCAGCAGCTTGTACGAGGGTGGCTACACCTTC. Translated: CASSLYEGGYTF.

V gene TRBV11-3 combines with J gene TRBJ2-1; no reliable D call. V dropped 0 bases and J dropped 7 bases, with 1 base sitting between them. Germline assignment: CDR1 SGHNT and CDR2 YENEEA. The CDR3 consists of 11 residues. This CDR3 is CASSLENEQFF. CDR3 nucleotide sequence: TGTGCCAGCAGCTTAGAAAATGAGCAGTTCTTC.

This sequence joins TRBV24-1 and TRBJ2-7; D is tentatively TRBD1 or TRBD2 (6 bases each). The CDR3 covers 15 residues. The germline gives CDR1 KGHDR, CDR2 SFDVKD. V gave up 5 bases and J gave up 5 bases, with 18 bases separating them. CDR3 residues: CATSVTGGRVNEQYF. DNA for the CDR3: TGTGCCACCAGTGTCACCGGGGGCAGGGTGAACGAGCAGTACTTC.

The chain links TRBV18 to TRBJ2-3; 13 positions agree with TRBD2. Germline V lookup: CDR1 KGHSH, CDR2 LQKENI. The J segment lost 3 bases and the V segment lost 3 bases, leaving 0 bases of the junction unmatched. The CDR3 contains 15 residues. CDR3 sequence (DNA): TGTGCCAGCTCACCGGGACTAGCGGGAACAGATACGCAGTATTTT. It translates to CASSPGLAGTDTQYF.

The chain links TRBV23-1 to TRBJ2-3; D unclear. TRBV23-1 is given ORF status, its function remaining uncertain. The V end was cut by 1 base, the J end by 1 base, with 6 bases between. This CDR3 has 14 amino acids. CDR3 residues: CASSQYRGTDTQYF. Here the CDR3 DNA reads TGCGCCAGCAGTCAATATCGGGGCACAGATACGCAGTATTTT.

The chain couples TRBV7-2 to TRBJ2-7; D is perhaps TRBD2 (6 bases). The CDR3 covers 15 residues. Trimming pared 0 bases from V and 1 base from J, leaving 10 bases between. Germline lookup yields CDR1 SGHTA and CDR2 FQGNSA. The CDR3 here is CASSLASGLSYEQYF. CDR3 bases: TGTGCCAGCAGCTTAGCTAGCGGTCTATCCTACGAGCAGTACTTC.

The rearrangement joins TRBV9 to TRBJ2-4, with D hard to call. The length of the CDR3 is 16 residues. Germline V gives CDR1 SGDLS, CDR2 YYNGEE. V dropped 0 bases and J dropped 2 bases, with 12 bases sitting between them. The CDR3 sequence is CASSVGTVMSKNIQYF. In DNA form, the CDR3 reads TGTGCCAGCAGCGTAGGAACAGTGATGTCCAAAAACATTCAGTACTTC.

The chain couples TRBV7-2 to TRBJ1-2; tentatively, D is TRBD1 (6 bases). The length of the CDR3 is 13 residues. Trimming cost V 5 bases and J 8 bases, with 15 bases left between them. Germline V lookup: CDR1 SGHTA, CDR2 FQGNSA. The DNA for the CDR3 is TGTGCCAGCAGCCCGACAGGTCGAGGGGGCTACACCTTC. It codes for CASSPTGRGGYTF.

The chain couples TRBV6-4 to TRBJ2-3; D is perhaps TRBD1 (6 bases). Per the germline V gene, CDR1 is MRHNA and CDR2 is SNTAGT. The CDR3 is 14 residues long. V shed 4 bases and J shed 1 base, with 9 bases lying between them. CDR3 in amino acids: CASSADSGTDTQYF. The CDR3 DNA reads TGTGCCAGCAGTGCGGACAGCGGCACAGATACGCAGTATTTT.

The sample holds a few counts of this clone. The CDR3 here is CASSGSGRNQPQHF. CDR3 nucleotide sequence: TGCGCCAGCAGTGGATCGGGGCGTAATCAGCCCCAGCATTTT. The V call is TRBV10-2, the J call TRBJ1-5, with D perhaps matching TRBD1 (5 bases). This CDR3 comprises 14 residues. V was trimmed by 4 bases and J by 4 bases, leaving 11 bases between them. Per the germline V gene, CDR1 is WSHSY and CDR2 is SAAADI.

The CDR3 DNA sequence: TGCGCCAGCAGCGATGAGACAGGGGGAAACGTCCGGGATGAGCAGTTCTTC. Translated: CASSDETGGNVRDEQFF. This chain joins TRBV10-2 and TRBJ2-1; 9 bases fit TRBD1. The length of the CDR3 is 17 residues. V lost 6 bases, J lost 8 bases, and 17 bases stayed unmatched. Per germline, CDR1 WSHSY and CDR2 SAAADI.

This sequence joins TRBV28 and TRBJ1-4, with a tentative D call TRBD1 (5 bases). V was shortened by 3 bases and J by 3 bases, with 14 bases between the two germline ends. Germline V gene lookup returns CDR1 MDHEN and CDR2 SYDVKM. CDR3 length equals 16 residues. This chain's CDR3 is CASSFPRQRSNEKLFF. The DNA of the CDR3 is TGTGCCAGCAGTTTCCCGCGACAGCGTTCTAATGAAAAACTGTTTTTT.

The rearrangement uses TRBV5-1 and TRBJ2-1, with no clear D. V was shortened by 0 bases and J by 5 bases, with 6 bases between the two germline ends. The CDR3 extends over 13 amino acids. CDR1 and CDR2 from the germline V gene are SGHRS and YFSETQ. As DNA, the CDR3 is TGCGCCAGCAGCTTGGGCCCAAACAATGAGCAGTTCTTC. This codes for CASSLGPNNEQFF.

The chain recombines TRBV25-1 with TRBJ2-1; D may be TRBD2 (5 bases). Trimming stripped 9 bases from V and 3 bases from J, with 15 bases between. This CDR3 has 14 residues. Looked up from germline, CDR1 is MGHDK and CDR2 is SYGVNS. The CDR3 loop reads CASGGNPGYNEQFF. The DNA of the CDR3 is TGTGCCAGTGGAGGAAATCCGGGCTACAATGAGCAGTTCTTC.

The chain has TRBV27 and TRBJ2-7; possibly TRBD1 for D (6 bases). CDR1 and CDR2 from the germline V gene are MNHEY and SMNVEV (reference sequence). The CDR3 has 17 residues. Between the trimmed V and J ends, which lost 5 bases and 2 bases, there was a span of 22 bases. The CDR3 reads CASSPGQPISLTYEQYF. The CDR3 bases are TGTGCCAGCAGTCCCGGACAGCCGATTAGCCTGACCTACGAGCAGTACTTC.

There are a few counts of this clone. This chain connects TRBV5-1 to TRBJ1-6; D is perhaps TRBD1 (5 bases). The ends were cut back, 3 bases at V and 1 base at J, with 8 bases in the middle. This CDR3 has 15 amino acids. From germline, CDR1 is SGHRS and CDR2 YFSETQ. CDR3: CASSSQDSYNSPLHF. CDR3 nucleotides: TGCGCCAGCAGCTCACAGGATTCCTATAATTCACCCCTCCACTTT.

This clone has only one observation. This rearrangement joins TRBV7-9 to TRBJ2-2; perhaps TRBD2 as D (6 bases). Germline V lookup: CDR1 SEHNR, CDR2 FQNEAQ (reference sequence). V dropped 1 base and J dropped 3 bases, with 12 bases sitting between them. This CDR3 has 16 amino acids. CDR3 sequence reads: CASSLVPRRDTGELFF. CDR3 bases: TGTGCCAGCAGCTTAGTGCCCAGGAGGGACACCGGGGAGCTGTTTTTT.

CDR3 in DNA: TGTGCCAGCAGTGGGACTAGCGGGAGTTACGAGCAGTACTTC. It yields the protein CASSGTSGSYEQYF. The V and J genes are TRBV6-2 or TRBV6-3 and TRBJ2-7, with TRBD2 matching over 14 bases. The V gene's germline CDR1 is MNHEY and CDR2 SVGEGT. The V segment lost 5 bases and the J segment 4 bases; nucleotides outside the gene matches: 1. The CDR3 extends over 14 amino acids.

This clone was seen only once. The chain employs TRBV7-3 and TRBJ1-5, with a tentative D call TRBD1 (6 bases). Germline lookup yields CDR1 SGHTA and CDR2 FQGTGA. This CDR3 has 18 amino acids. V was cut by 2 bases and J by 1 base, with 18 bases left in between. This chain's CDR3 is CASSLYWGGPRSNQPQHF. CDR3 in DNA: TGTGCCAGCAGCTTATATTGGGGGGGCCCGCGGAGCAATCAGCCCCAGCATTTT.